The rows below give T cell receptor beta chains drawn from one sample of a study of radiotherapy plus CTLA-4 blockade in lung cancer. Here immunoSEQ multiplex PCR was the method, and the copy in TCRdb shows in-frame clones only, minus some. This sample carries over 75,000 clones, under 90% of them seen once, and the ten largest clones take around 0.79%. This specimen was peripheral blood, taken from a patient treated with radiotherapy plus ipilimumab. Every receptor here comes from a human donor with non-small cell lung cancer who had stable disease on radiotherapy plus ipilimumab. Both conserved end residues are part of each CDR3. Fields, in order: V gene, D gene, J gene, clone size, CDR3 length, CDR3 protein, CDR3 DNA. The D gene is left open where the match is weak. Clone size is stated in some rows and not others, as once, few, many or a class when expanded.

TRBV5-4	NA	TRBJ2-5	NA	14	CASSFRLSEETQYF	TGTGCCAGCAGCTTCCGACTTTCTGAAGAGACCCAGTACTTC
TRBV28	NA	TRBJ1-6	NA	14	CASSPEGYNSPLHF	TGTGCCAGCAGTCCGGAGGGGTATAATTCACCCCTCCACTTT
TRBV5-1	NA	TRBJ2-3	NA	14	CASSLGGGTDTQYF	TGCGCCAGCAGCTTAGGGGGGGGCACAGATACGCAGTATTTT
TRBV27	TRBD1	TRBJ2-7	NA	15	CASSETGTGTYEQYF	TGTGCCAGCAGTGAAACCGGGACAGGAACATACGAGCAGTACTTC
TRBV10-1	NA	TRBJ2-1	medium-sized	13	CASSERYGLEQFF	TGCGCCAGCAGTGAGCGTTACGGGCTTGAGCAGTTCTTC
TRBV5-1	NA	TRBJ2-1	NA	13	CASSFGAYNEQFF	TGCGCCAGCAGCTTCGGGGCTTACAATGAGCAGTTCTTC
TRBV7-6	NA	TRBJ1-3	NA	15	CASSLAGSSGNTIYF	TGTGCCAGCAGCTTAGCGGGCAGCTCTGGAAACACCATATATTTT
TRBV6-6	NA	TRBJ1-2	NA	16	CASSYVKGILDYGYTF	TGTGCCAGCAGTTACGTCAAGGGGATCCTAGACTATGGCTACACCTTC
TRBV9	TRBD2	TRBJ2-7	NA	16	CASSPRGGVGVSEQYF	TGTGCCAGCAGCCCTCGGGGGGGCGTAGGAGTTAGTGAGCAGTACTTC
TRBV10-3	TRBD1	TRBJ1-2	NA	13	CAISAGQGDGYTF	TGTGCCATCAGTGCGGGACAGGGAGACGGCTACACCTTC
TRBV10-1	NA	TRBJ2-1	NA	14	CASSESGVYNEQFF	TGCGCCAGCAGTGAGTCGGGGGTCTACAATGAGCAGTTCTTC
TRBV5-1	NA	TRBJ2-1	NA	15	CASSQGGASYNEQFF	TGCGCCAGCAGCCAAGGCGGGGCGTCCTACAATGAGCAGTTCTTC
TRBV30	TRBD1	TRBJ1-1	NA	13	CAWSRQGATEAFF	TGTGCCTGGAGCAGACAGGGGGCAACTGAAGCTTTCTTT
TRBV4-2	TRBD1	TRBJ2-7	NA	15	CASSQGRTGAYEQYF	TGTGCCAGCAGCCAAGGGAGGACAGGAGCCTACGAGCAGTACTTC
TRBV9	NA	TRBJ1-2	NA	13	CASSTRRGYGYTF	TGTGCCAGCAGCACCCGTCGGGGGTACGGCTACACCTTC
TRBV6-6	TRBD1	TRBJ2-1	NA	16	CASTPIDRVSYNEQFF	TGTGCCAGCACACCCATAGACAGGGTCTCCTACAATGAGCAGTTCTTC
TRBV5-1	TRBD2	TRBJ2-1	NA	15	CASKLSSGGAHEQFF	TGCGCCAGCAAACTGTCCAGCGGGGGGGCCCATGAGCAGTTCTTC
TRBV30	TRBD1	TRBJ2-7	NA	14	CAWSVLTGAYEQYF	TGTGCCTGGAGTGTACTGACAGGGGCTTACGAGCAGTACTTC
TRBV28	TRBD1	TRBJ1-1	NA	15	CASSRSTGAYTEAFF	TGTGCCAGCAGCCGATCCACAGGGGCATACACTGAAGCTTTCTTT
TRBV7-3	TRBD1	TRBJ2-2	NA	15	CASSPQGANTGELFF	TGTGCCAGCAGCCCGCAGGGGGCGAACACCGGGGAGCTGTTTTTT
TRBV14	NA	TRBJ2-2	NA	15	CASSRGGWNTGELFF	TGTGCCAGCAGTCGAGGGGGGTGGAACACCGGGGAGCTGTTTTTT
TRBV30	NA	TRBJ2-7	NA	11	CAGNPGYEQYF	TGTGCCGGGAATCCTGGCTACGAGCAGTACTTC
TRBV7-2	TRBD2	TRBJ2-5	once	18	CASSLGALASGRGETQYF	TGTGCCAGCAGCTTAGGGGCATTGGCTAGCGGGAGGGGAGAGACCCAGTACTTC
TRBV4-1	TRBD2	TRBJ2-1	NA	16	CASSQDWTSGYNEQFF	TGCGCCAGCAGCCAAGATTGGACTAGCGGGTACAATGAGCAGTTCTTC
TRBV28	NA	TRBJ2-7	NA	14	CASRIEQGDYEQYF	TGTGCCAGCAGGATAGAACAGGGAGACTACGAGCAGTACTTC
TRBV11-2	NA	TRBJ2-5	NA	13	CASSSSRQETQYF	TGTGCCAGCAGCTCGTCGCGGCAAGAGACCCAGTACTTC
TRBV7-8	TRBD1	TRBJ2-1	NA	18	CASSLAPFGTGRYNEQFF	TGTGCCAGCAGCTTAGCTCCATTCGGGACAGGGAGATACAATGAGCAGTTCTTC
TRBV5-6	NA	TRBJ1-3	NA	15	CASSLGPSSGNTIYF	TGTGCCAGCAGCTTGGGCCCGAGCTCTGGAAACACCATATATTTT
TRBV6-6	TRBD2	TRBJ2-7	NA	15	CASSPAGGGDYEQYF	TGTGCCAGCAGTCCCGCCGGGGGAGGGGACTACGAGCAGTACTTC
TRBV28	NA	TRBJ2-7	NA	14	CASRGFSDLAEQYF	TGTGCCAGCAGAGGATTTTCAGATCTGGCCGAGCAGTACTTC